The 25 T cell receptor beta chains reported below all come from one sample, sequenced in a study of spatial heterogeneity in lung cancer. Time point: blood at routine non-recurrence follow-up after resection. Sequencing was performed on whole RNA extracted from tumor and nontumor lung tissue, or from frozen PBMC, and the material was left unsorted. TCRdb independently ran MiXCR on the 5' RACE reads; one entry per CDR3 protein. The table has under 30,000 distinct CDR3 sequences, approximately 6% seen once. This sample comprised PBMCs, obtained at follow-up. The receptors come from a male donor with early-stage non-small cell lung cancer.

As regards this clonotype: One end of the junction fails to match germline, which may point to a read error. The rearrangement uses TRBV6-6 and TRBJ1-6; tentatively, D is TRBD1 (5 bases). Germline V gives CDR1 MNHNY, CDR2 SVGAGI (reference sequence). The CDR3 totals 16 residues. The CDR3 is CASRYSVGGRDSPLHF. As DNA, the CDR3 is TGTGCCAGCAGATACTCCGTCGGGGGTAGGGATTCACCCCTCCACTTT.

This clonotype was seen repeatedly, ten times or more. The chain joins TRBV6-2 or TRBV6-3 to TRBJ1-1, with 10 bases lining up with TRBD1. The ends lost 6 bases at V and 7 bases at J; junction bases unmatched: 11. This CDR3 has 15 residues. Germline V gene sequence: CDR1 MNHEY, CDR2 SVGEGT. The CDR3 bases are TGTGCCAGCAGAACACCGGGACAGGGGCTATATGAAGCTTTCTTT. Its protein product is CASRTPGQGLYEAFF.

This clonotype was recorded many times. The CDR3 is CSVEQGANTEAFF. The CDR3 coding sequence is TGCAGCGTCGAACAGGGGGCTAACACTGAAGCTTTCTTT. The chain is built from TRBV29-1 and TRBJ1-1; 9 bases line up with TRBD1. CDR1 is SQVTM, CDR2 ANQGSEA, per germline. The CDR3 contains 13 residues. Trimming at V came to 6 bases and at J to 2 bases, leaving 4 bases not matched to a gene.

The V gene is TRBV6-2 or TRBV6-3, the J gene TRBJ2-3; the D gene is possibly TRBD2 (5 bases). The CDR3 length is 14 residues. CDR1 is MNHEY, CDR2 SVGEGT, per germline. V was pared by 5 bases and J by 4 bases, with 13 bases between. The CDR3 nucleotides are TGTGCCAGCAGTCTGCTGGCGAGGGCAGATACGCAGTATTTT. Protein: CASSLLARADTQYF.

This clonotype was seen many times. V is TRBV12-3 or TRBV12-4 and J is TRBJ1-6; TRBD1 agrees at 8 bases. Trimming cost V 6 bases and J 0 bases; bases outside gene matches: 10. CDR3 length: 18 residues. CDR3 sequence reads: CASSPRQGSHSYNSPLHF. In DNA form, the CDR3 reads TGTGCCAGCAGCCCCCGACAGGGGAGTCACTCCTATAATTCACCCCTCCACTTT.

The CDR3 is CASIAGTGTSNQPQHF. Written as DNA, the CDR3 is TGTGCCAGCATTGCCGGGACAGGGACGTCAAATCAGCCCCAGCATTTT. The rearrangement links TRBV6-6 to TRBJ1-5; 9 positions match TRBD1. This CDR3 has 16 residues. Germline V CDR1 and CDR2: MNHNY, SVGAGI (reference sequence). The V gene end was trimmed by 7 bases and the J gene end by 4 bases; junction bases not matched to a gene: 11.

Concerning this clonotype: It may be a read error: a sequence one base away is much more abundant. The chain has TRBV9 and TRBJ1-5; D perhaps matches TRBD1 (5 bases). The CDR3 loop spans 17 amino acids. V lost 0 bases, J lost 5 bases, and 18 bases lay in between. The germline V gene encodes CDR1 SGDLS and CDR2 YYNGEE. The chain's CDR3 is CASSVGGMAPAYQPQHF. The CDR3, as DNA: TGTGCCAGCAGCGTAGGGGGGATGGCCCCGGCATATCAGCCCCAGCATTTT.

This clonotype was found once. A read error may explain this, as a much larger clone is one base away. V gene TRBV2 combines with J gene TRBJ1-1, with D unresolved. There are 13 residues in the CDR3. Germline assignment: CDR1 SNHLY and CDR2 FYNNEI. The V end lost 7 bases, the J end lost 4 bases, and 13 bases lay between the germline ends. This chain's CDR3 is CASIRRLITEAFF. The CDR3 bases are TGTGCCAGCATACGGCGGTTGATCACTGAAGCTTTCTTT. Full variable domain (remainder filled in from reference TRBV2 and TRBJ1-1): EPEVTQTPSHQVTQMGQEVILRCVPISNHLYFYWYRQILGQKVEFLVSFYNNEISEKSEIFDDQFSVERPDGSNFTLKIRSTKLEDSAMYFCASIRRLITEAFFGQGTRLTVV.

This clonotype was counted at least ten times. The V call is TRBV6-5, the J call TRBJ1-6; no clear D. V was trimmed by 4 bases and J by 5 bases, leaving 9 bases between them. In germline, CDR1 is MNHEY, CDR2 SVGAGI. CDR3 length: 14 amino acids. CDR3 loop: CASSSPTDNSPLHF. The CDR3 nucleotides read TGTGCCAGCAGTTCACCGACGGATAATTCACCCCTCCACTTT.

V usage is TRBV12-3 or TRBV12-4 and J usage is TRBJ2-5; no clear D gene. The V gene lost 2 bases and the J gene lost 3 bases, with 4 bases spanning the gap. The CDR3 consists of 12 residues. The CDR3, as DNA: TGTGCCAGCAGTTTACCTAAAGAGACCCAGTACTTC. Translation: CASSLPKETQYF.

This clonotype was picked up a small number of times. The V gene is TRBV15, the J gene TRBJ2-2; D is perhaps TRBD1 (6 bases). The CDR3 consists of 16 residues. Germline V gene lookup returns CDR1 LNHNV and CDR2 YYDKDF (reference sequence). Trimming left V 4 bases short and J 5 bases short, with 17 bases between. The CDR3 DNA sequence: TGTGCCACCAGCACTAGGACAGTTACAGGGACCGGGGAGCTGTTTTTT. Its translation: CATSTRTVTGTGELFF.

This clonotype was seen at least ten times. This sequence joins TRBV27 and TRBJ1-6; 7 bases are shared with TRBD1. Germline CDR1 reads MNHEY; CDR2 reads SMNVEV (reference sequence). The length of the CDR3 is 15 residues. The junction had 8 bases not matched to a gene; V was cut back by 5 bases and J by 7 bases. The CDR3 region is CASSRDRVGNSPLHF. The CDR3 DNA is TGTGCCAGCAGTCGTGACAGGGTCGGGAATTCACCCCTCCACTTT.

This clonotype appeared a few times. This chain uses TRBV24-1 with TRBJ2-5, with 9 bases identical to TRBD1. Germline-derived CDR1 and CDR2 are KGHDR and SFDVKD. V lost 3 bases, J lost 4 bases, and 5 bases stayed unmatched. This CDR3 region has 15 residues. The CDR3 DNA reads TGTGCCACCAGTGATATGGGACAGGGAGGAGAGACCCAGTACTTC. This encodes CATSDMGQGGETQYF.

This clonotype was observed a handful of times. DNA of the CDR3: TGTGCCATCAGTGACACAGGACTGCGCAATCAGCCCCAGCATTTT. This codes for CAISDTGLRNQPQHF. The V call is TRBV10-3, the J call TRBJ1-5; TRBD1 might be the D (5 bases). Between the trimmed V and J ends, which lost 3 bases and 2 bases, there was a span of 11 bases. Germline CDR1 and CDR2: ENHRY and SYGVKD. This CDR3 comprises 15 residues.

This clonotype appeared many times. The V call is TRBV20-1, the J call TRBJ2-1; 7 bases align to TRBD1. Germline assignment: CDR1 DFQATT and CDR2 SNEGSKA (reference sequence). Trimming cost V 4 bases and J 3 bases; bases outside gene matches: 6. This CDR3 is 14 amino acids long. CDR3 region: CSATGTAFYNEQFF. CDR3 nucleotide sequence: TGCAGTGCTACAGGGACAGCCTTCTACAATGAGCAGTTCTTC.

This clonotype was seen at least ten times. The V and J genes are TRBV20-1 and TRBJ2-1; TRBD1 matches at 8 bases. The CDR3 has 13 amino acids. The germline CDR1 and CDR2 sequences are DFQATT and SNEGSKA (reference sequence). The trim removed 1 base at V and 5 bases at J, leaving 1 base unmatched. The chain's CDR3 is CSARGTGNNEQFF. As DNA, the CDR3 is TGCAGTGCTAGAGGGACAGGGAACAATGAGCAGTTCTTC.

In its sample, this clonotype was seen a few times. The V gene is TRBV7-9, the J gene TRBJ2-3, with 7 positions matching TRBD1. The CDR3 has 13 amino acids. Germline V gene lookup returns CDR1 SEHNR and CDR2 FQNEAQ (reference sequence). V lost 1 base to trimming and J lost 6 bases; unmatched junction nucleotides: 1. The CDR3: CASSLEGADTQYF. CDR3 DNA: TGTGCCAGCAGCTTAGAGGGGGCGGATACGCAGTATTTT.

The table lists this clonotype with many counts. The rearrangement links TRBV27 to TRBJ1-2; D possibly corresponds to TRBD1 (6 bases). V was trimmed by 7 bases and J by 8 bases, leaving 17 bases between them. This CDR3 is built from 13 residues. CDR1 and CDR2 (germline): MNHEY, SMNVEV (reference sequence). The CDR3 sequence is CASKKQGWEGYTF. The CDR3 nucleotides read TGTGCCAGCAAAAAACAGGGCTGGGAAGGCTACACCTTC.

This clonotype was detected only a few times. The chain couples TRBV14 to TRBJ1-3; D call uncertain. CDR3 length: 15 amino acids. Per germline, CDR1 SGHDN and CDR2 FVKESK. With 2 bases removed from V and 1 base from J, the gap between germline ends came to 9 bases. The CDR3 bases are TGTGCCAGCAGCCAATTAGATGGATCTGGAAACACCATATATTTT. This codes for CASSQLDGSGNTIYF.

The V gene is TRBV3-1, the J gene TRBJ2-5; D remains ambiguous. The germline V and J ends were trimmed by 4 bases and 6 bases, with 12 bases remaining between them. The CDR3 is made up of 13 amino acids. The V gene's germline CDR1 is LGHDT and CDR2 YNNKEL (reference sequence). DNA of the CDR3: TGTGCCAGCAGCCTGGGCGCTAGTAAGACCCAGTACTTC. It specifies CASSLGASKTQYF.

This clonotype was observed many times. This rearrangement joins TRBV7-2 to TRBJ2-3, with 7 bases identical to TRBD2. Trimming at V came to 3 bases and at J to 7 bases, leaving 1 base not matched to a gene. CDR3 length equals 12 residues. CDR1 is SGHTA, CDR2 FQGNSA, per germline. The CDR3 here is CASSLTSYTQYF. The CDR3 DNA is TGTGCCAGCAGCTTGACTAGCTATACGCAGTATTTT.

The V gene is TRBV5-1, the J gene TRBJ1-5; D unresolved. Between the trimmed V and J ends, which lost 0 bases and 0 bases, there was a span of 4 bases. CDR1 is SGHRS and CDR2 is YFSETQ in the germline V gene. This CDR3 is 14 amino acids long. DNA of the CDR3: TGCGCCAGCAGCTTGGGATTTAGCAATCAGCCCCAGCATTTT. It specifies CASSLGFSNQPQHF.

This chain links TRBV7-2 with TRBJ2-5; D is possibly TRBD1 (6 bases). The CDR3 has 13 residues. The germline gives CDR1 SGHTA, CDR2 FQGNSA. Trimming removed 5 bases at V and 3 bases at J, with 10 bases between. This CDR3 is CASSPGAKETQYF. The DNA for the CDR3 is TGTGCCAGCAGCCCAGGGGCCAAAGAGACCCAGTACTTC.

This clonotype has more than one count but fewer than ten. This rearrangement joins TRBV11-2 to TRBJ1-4; possible D gene TRBD1, 5 bases. The V end lost 3 bases, the J end lost 10 bases, and 18 bases lay between the germline ends. Germline lookup yields CDR1 SGHAT and CDR2 FQNNGV. This CDR3 has 15 residues. Here the CDR3 reads CASSFNQDVGGKLFF. The CDR3, as DNA: TGTGCCAGCAGCTTTAACCAGGACGTGGGGGGAAAACTGTTTTTT.

This clonotype was counted between two and nine times. In DNA form, the CDR3 reads TGTGCCAGCAGCTCCTCCACTGGGCCAGGGGAGGATACGCAGTATTTT. This encodes CASSSSTGPGEDTQYF. The chain carries TRBV7-3 and TRBJ2-3; possible D gene TRBD1, 6 bases. This CDR3 has 16 amino acids. Germline V CDR1 and CDR2: SGHTA, FQGTGA. V shed 4 bases and J shed 6 bases, with 20 bases lying between them.